Here is one T cell receptor (beta chain) with its context. Data came from immunoSEQ multiplex PCR; TCRdb stores just in-frame clones and leaves some out. The table lists about 130,000 clones, more than 85% of them singletons. The data were obtained in a study of control samples from healthy donors and cancer patients. V was cut by 1 base and J by 10 bases, with 23 bases left in between. CDR3 length: 17 amino acids. The V gene's germline CDR1 is SGHRS and CDR2 YFSETQ. This receptor was identified in a man in his late teens or twenties in good health. The chain carries TRBV5-1 and TRBJ1-4, with D maybe TRBD1 (5 bases). The sample consisted of blood. Here the CDR3 reads CASSLITTTEGGGKLFF. The CDR3 coding sequence is TGCGCCAGCAGCTTGATCACCACGACGGAGGGCGGGGGAAAACTGTTTTTT. The full variable domain, rest sourced from reference TRBV5-1 and TRBJ1-4, is KAGVTQTPRYLIKTRGQQVTLSCSPISGHRSVSWYQQTPGQGLQFLFEYFSETQRNKGNFPGRFSGRQFSNSRSEMNVSTLELGDSALYLCASSLITTTEGGGKLFFGSGTQLSVL.